This T cell receptor (beta chain) came from a study of T cells expressing NK-cell markers. The CDR3 spans 14 residues. Looked up from germline, CDR1 is PRHDT and CDR2 is FYEKMQ (reference sequence). Each CDR3 protein gets one entry in TCRdb, which reprocessed the 5' RACE reads and gives no DNA. This table lists some 140,000 distinct CDR3 sequences. The chain couples TRBV13 to TRBJ2-7; without DNA, the TCRdb call of TRBD1 cannot be checked. The TCR comes from a woman aged 50 to 60 in good health. The sequencing input was blood T cells: a sorted CD56 or NKG2C T cell subset, CD4+ or CD8+ T cells, or bulk PBMC T cells (not recorded which). This chain's CDR3 is CASSPPAPIGEQYF. Variable domain in full (rest from reference TRBV13 and TRBJ2-7): AAGVIQSPRHLIKEKRETATLKCYPIPRHDTVYWYQQGPGQDPQFLISFYEKMQSDKGSIPDRFSAQQFSDYHSELNMSSLELGDSALYFCASSPPAPIGEQYFGPGTRLTVT.